Listed below are T cell receptor beta chains from one sample, sequenced in a study of response to subunit inactivated influenza vaccine. TCRdb redid the calling of the RT-PCR reads with MiXCR, one entry per CDR3 protein. The table lists fewer than 700,000 distinct CDR3 sequences, 10% to 15% of them singletons, with under 15% in the top ten. This specimen consisted of PBMCs from blood, obtained 40 to 50 days after vaccination. The receptor set was obtained from a middle-aged man who received an inactivated influenza vaccine. Both conserved end residues are trimmed from each CDR3. D genes are given only for firm matches.

j_gene: TRBJ2-7; v_gene: TRBV2; d_gene: -; CDR3aa: ASSEGSPYYPYEQY
j_gene: TRBJ2-3; v_gene: TRBV6-2/TRBV6-3; d_gene: -; CDR3aa: ASSYEGGGRDTQY
j_gene: TRBJ1-2; v_gene: TRBV28; d_gene: -; CDR3aa: ASSLTRGTHGYT
j_gene: TRBJ2-1; v_gene: TRBV29-1; d_gene: -; CDR3aa: SVDSYNEQF
j_gene: TRBJ1-2; v_gene: TRBV12-3/TRBV12-4; d_gene: -; CDR3aa: ASSLFQGNLGGYT
j_gene: TRBJ1-6; v_gene: TRBV7-9; d_gene: -; CDR3aa: ASSTPTVGNSPLH
j_gene: TRBJ2-2; v_gene: TRBV7-3; d_gene: -; CDR3aa: ASSLTRSVTGELF
j_gene: TRBJ2-1; v_gene: TRBV10-3; d_gene: -; CDR3aa: AIRDNEQF
j_gene: TRBJ1-1; v_gene: TRBV27; d_gene: -; CDR3aa: ASSLFRPLTGVNTEAF
j_gene: TRBJ2-7; v_gene: TRBV29-1; d_gene: TRBD1; CDR3aa: SVEELGQGSYEQY
j_gene: TRBJ2-5; v_gene: TRBV5-1; d_gene: TRBD1; CDR3aa: ASSYTLQGRQTQY
j_gene: TRBJ2-3; v_gene: TRBV7-2; d_gene: -; CDR3aa: ASSLEGSPDTQY
j_gene: TRBJ2-7; v_gene: TRBV20-1; d_gene: TRBD1; CDR3aa: SAPHADRDEQY
j_gene: TRBJ2-3; v_gene: TRBV4-3; d_gene: -; CDR3aa: ASSQDAGPGQY
j_gene: TRBJ1-2; v_gene: TRBV15; d_gene: TRBD1; CDR3aa: ATSSGDRWTNYGYT
j_gene: TRBJ1-1; v_gene: TRBV5-1; d_gene: -; CDR3aa: ASALGEVTEAF
j_gene: TRBJ2-6; v_gene: TRBV9; d_gene: -; CDR3aa: ASSVGWATGGGANVLT
j_gene: TRBJ2-2; v_gene: TRBV5-1; d_gene: -; CDR3aa: ASSLVPGLNTGELF
j_gene: TRBJ1-5; v_gene: TRBV5-1; d_gene: -; CDR3aa: ASSLVPNQGGNQPQH
j_gene: TRBJ1-6; v_gene: TRBV29-1; d_gene: -; CDR3aa: SVEHDPAPLH
j_gene: TRBJ2-1; v_gene: TRBV2; d_gene: TRBD1; CDR3aa: ASSEDRVRNEQF
j_gene: TRBJ2-5; v_gene: TRBV7-2; d_gene: -; CDR3aa: ASSSSGGLETQY
j_gene: TRBJ2-5; v_gene: TRBV28; d_gene: TRBD1; CDR3aa: ASTRTGGTQETQY
j_gene: TRBJ2-5; v_gene: TRBV20-1; d_gene: TRBD2; CDR3aa: SARDRRLAGEPKGETQY
j_gene: TRBJ2-2; v_gene: TRBV11-2; d_gene: TRBD2; CDR3aa: ASSLVFPSRGGRVGELF
j_gene: TRBJ2-3; v_gene: TRBV6-5; d_gene: -; CDR3aa: ASSRLGVSTDTQY
j_gene: TRBJ2-5; v_gene: TRBV6-1; d_gene: -; CDR3aa: ASSPPGWEETQY
j_gene: TRBJ2-3; v_gene: TRBV20-1; d_gene: -; CDR3aa: SAPELAGDTQY
j_gene: TRBJ2-1; v_gene: TRBV5-1; d_gene: -; CDR3aa: ASSPTSVGSNEQF